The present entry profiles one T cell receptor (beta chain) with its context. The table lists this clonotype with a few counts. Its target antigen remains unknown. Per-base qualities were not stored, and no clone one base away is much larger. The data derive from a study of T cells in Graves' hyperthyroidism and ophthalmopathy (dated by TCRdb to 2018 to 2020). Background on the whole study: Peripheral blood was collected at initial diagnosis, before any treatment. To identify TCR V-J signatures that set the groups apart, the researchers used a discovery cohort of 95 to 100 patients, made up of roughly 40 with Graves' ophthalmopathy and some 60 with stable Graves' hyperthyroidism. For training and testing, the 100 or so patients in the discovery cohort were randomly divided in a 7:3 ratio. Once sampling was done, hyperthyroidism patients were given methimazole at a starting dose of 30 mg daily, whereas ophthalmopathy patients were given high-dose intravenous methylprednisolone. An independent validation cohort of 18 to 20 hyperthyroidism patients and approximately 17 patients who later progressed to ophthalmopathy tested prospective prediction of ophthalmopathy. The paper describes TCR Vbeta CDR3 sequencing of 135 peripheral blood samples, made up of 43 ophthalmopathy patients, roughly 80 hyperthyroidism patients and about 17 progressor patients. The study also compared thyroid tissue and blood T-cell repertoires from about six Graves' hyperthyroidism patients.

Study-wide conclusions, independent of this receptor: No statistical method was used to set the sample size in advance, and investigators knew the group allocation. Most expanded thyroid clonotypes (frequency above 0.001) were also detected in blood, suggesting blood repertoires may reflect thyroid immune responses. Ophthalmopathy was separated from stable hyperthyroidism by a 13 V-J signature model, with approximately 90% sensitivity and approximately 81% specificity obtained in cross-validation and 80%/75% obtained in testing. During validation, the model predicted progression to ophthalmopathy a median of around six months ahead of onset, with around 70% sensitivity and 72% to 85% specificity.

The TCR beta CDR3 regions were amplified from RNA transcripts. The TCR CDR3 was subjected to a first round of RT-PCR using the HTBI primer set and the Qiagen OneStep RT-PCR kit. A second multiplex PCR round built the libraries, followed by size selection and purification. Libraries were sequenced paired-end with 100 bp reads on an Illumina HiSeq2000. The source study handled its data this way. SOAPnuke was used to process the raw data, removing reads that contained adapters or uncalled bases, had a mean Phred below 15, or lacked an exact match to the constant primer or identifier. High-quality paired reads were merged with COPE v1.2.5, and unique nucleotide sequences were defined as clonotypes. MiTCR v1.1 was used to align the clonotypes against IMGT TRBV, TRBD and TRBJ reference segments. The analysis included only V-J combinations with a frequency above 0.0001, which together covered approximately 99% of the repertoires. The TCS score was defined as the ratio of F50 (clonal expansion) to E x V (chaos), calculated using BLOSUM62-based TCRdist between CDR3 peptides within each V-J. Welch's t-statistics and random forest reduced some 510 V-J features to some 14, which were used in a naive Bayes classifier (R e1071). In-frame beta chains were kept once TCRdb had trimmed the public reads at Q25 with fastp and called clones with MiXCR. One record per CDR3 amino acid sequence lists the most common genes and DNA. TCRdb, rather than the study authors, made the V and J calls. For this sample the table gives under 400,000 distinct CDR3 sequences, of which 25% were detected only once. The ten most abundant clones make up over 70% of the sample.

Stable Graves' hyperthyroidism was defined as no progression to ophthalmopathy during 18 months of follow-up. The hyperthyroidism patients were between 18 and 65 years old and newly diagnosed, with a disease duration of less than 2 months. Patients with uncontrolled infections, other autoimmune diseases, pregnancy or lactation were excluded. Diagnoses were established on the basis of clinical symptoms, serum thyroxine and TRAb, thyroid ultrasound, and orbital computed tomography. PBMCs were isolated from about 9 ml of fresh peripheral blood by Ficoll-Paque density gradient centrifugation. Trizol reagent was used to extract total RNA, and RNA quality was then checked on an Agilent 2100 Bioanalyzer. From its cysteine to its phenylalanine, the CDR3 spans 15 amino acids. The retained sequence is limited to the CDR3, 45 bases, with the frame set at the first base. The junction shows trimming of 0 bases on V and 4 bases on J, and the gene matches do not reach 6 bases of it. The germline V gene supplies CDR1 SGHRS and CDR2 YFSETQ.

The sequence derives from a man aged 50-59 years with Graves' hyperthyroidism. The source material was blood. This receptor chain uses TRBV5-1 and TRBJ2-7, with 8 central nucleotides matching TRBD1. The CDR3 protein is CASSLAHRGFYEQYF. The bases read TGCGCCAGCAGCTTGGCGCACAGGGGGTTTTACGAGCAGTACTTC.